The 10 T cell receptor beta chains below all came from one sample that was sequenced in a study of OX40 agonist ivuxolimab in advanced cancers. Sequencing was performed with immunoSEQ multiplex PCR; in TCRdb, only in-frame clones are kept and a portion is missing. The sample has 55,000 to 85,000 clones; 86% are singletons. The starting material was CD4+ or CD8+ T cells sorted from blood, obtained in a trial of the OX40 agonist ivuxolimab. These receptors all stem from an adult with an advanced solid tumor such as melanoma, head and neck, liver or kidney cancer.

The rearrangement uses TRBV5-4 and TRBJ1-2, with 8 positions matching TRBD1. Germline CDR1 is SGHNT and CDR2 is YYREEE (reference sequence). This CDR3 region has 13 residues. V lost 5 bases and J lost 5; bases outside the gene matches: 5. In DNA, the CDR3 is TGTGCCAGCAGAGCAGACAGGGGTTATGGCTACACCTTC. It specifies CASRADRGYGYTF.

The rearrangement joins TRBV21-1 to TRBJ2-3; no DNA check was done on the table's D call, TRBD2. TRBV21-1 is a listed pseudogene. The CDR3 contains 18 residues. The CDR3 is CASSPYALWERSTDTQYF. The CDR3 DNA reads TGTGCCAGCAGTCCTTATGCCTTGTGGGAGCGAAGCACAGATACGCAGTATTTT.

V usage is TRBV20-1 and J usage is TRBJ2-5; D call uncertain. Trimming cost V 3 bases and J 1 base, with 3 bases left between them. CDR3 size: 11 residues. The V gene's germline CDR1 is DFQATT and CDR2 SNEGSKA (reference sequence). For the CDR3, the DNA is TGCAGTGCTAGGCCCCAAGAGACCCAGTACTTC. Amino acid sequence: CSARPQETQYF.

The rearrangement joins TRBV27 to TRBJ2-3, with 13 bases matching TRBD2. CDR1 and CDR2 from the germline V gene are MNHEY and SMNVEV (reference sequence). Trimming cost V 7 bases and J 0 bases; bases outside gene matches: 4. The CDR3 sequence is 16 residues long. The CDR3 DNA reads as TGTGCCAGCACACTAGCGGGGGGGCTGAGCACAGATACGCAGTATTTT. It encodes CASTLAGGLSTDTQYF.

The chain employs TRBV10-3 and TRBJ1-1; tentatively, D is TRBD1 (6 bases). Germline V gene data show CDR1 as ENHRY and CDR2 as SYGVKD. Trimming left V 11 bases short and J 2 bases short, with 15 bases between. The CDR3 spans 13 residues. The CDR3 loop is CASSPQGNTEAFF. CDR3 DNA: TGTGCCTCTTCCCCACAGGGTAACACTGAAGCTTTCTTT.

This chain joins TRBV5-4 and TRBJ2-1; 7 bases are a match to TRBD2. Unmatched junction bases numbered 10, after V lost 4 bases and J lost 3 bases. Germline CDR1 SGHNT, CDR2 YYREEE (reference sequence). The CDR3 runs to 16 residues. CDR3 coding DNA: TGTGCCAGCAGCCCGGAGGCTAGCGGCATCTACAATGAGCAGTTCTTC. Amino acid sequence: CASSPEASGIYNEQFF. The whole variable domain, filled in from reference TRBV5-4 and TRBJ2-1, reads ETGVTQSPTHLIKTRGQQVTLRCSSQSGHNTVSWYQQALGQGPQFIFQYYREEENGRGNFPPRFSGLQFPNYSSELNVNALELDDSALYLCASSPEASGIYNEQFFGPGTRLTVL.

The CDR3 region is CASSHPRRRGYTF. The CDR3, as DNA: TGCGCCAGCAGCCACCCCAGGAGACGTGGCTACACCTTC. The rearrangement joins TRBV4-1 to TRBJ1-2; D remains ambiguous. V was shortened by 3 bases and J by 7 bases, with 12 bases between the two germline ends. The CDR3 covers 13 residues. CDR1 is MGHRA, CDR2 YSYEKL, per germline.

The chain links TRBV6-5 to TRBJ2-7; D not resolved. Germline CDR1 reads MNHEY; CDR2 reads SVGAGI. V shed 5 bases and J shed 9 bases, with 17 bases lying between them. The CDR3 length is 13 residues. CDR3 amino acids: CASSEQPVGWQYF. The DNA for the CDR3 is TGTGCCAGCAGTGAACAGCCAGTAGGATGGCAGTACTTC.

This clone was observed a handful of times. This sequence joins TRBV28 and TRBJ1-1; D remains unclear. Germline loops: CDR1 MDHEN, CDR2 SYDVKM. This CDR3 is built from 13 residues. With 2 bases removed from V and 5 bases from J, the gap between germline ends came to 9 bases. The CDR3 reads CASSLPGGTEAFF. CDR3 bases: TGTGCCAGCAGTTTACCGGGTGGAACTGAAGCTTTCTTT.

This sequence joins TRBV18 and TRBJ2-5; the D gene is possibly TRBD2 (5 bases). The J call may be incorrect, as the DNA end agrees better with TRBJ2-7. This CDR3 is 17 amino acids long. Germline lookup yields CDR1 KGHSH and CDR2 LQKENI. CDR3 nucleotide sequence: TGTGCCAGCTCACCGGCAACGGACTTGGACGGCTCCTACGAGCAGTACTTC. Residues: CASSPATDLDGSYEQYF.